The 2 T cell receptor beta chains below come from one sample, sequenced in a study of T cell clones after liver transplantation. Generated by immunoSEQ multiplex PCR, the TCRdb table keeps only in-frame clones and is missing some. The table lists fewer than 85,000 clones, 75% to 90% of them singletons. The input for sequencing was CD4+ T cells from blood, taken at the 22-month timepoint. The receptors were gathered from a human patient who received a liver transplant. A share of the T cells may be of graft donor origin.

This rearrangement joins TRBV15 to TRBJ2-3; D possibly corresponds to TRBD2 (5 bases). CDR1 and CDR2 from the germline V gene are LNHNV and YYDKDF (reference sequence). CDR3 length equals 13 residues. V shed 3 bases and J shed 15 bases, with 19 bases lying between them. The CDR3 DNA reads as TGTGCCACCAGCAGTAGGACGGGGTCCTACGGCTATTTT. Its translation: CATSSRTGSYGYF.

The rearrangement joins TRBV7-9 to TRBJ1-6; D is unclear. From germline, CDR1 is SEHNR and CDR2 FQNEAQ (reference sequence). This CDR3 has 14 residues. V was cut by 3 bases and J by 5 bases, with 8 bases left in between. The CDR3 loop is CASSFGPDNSPLHF. The CDR3 nucleotides are TGTGCCAGCAGCTTCGGACCCGATAATTCACCCCTCCACTTT.